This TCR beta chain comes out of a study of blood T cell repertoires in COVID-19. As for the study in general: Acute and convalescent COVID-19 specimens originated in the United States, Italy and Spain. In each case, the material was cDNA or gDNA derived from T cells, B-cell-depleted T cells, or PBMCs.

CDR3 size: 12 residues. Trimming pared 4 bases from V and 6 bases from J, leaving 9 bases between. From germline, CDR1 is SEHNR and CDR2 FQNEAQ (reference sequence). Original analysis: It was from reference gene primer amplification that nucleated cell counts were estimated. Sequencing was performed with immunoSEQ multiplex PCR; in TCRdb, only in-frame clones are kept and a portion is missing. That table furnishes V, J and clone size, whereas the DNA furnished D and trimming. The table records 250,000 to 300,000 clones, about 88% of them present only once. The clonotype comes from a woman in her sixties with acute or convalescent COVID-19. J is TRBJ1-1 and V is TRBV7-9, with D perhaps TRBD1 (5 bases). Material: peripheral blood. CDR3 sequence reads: CASSSGVSEAFF. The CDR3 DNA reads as TGTGCCAGCAGCTCGGGGGTCTCTGAAGCTTTCTTT.